These 16 T cell receptor beta chains share one sample of origin, sequenced in a study of T cells expressing NK-cell markers (TCRdb year 2020). The library was prepared using 5' RACE. TCRdb names Illumina HiSeq 2000 as the instrument used. One entry per CDR3 protein sequence results from the TCRdb reprocessing of the reads, with DNA left out. The table for this sample shows approximately 170,000 distinct CDR3 sequences. The ten largest make up 20% to 25% of the sample. Material for sequencing was blood T cells: a sorted CD56 or NKG2C T cell subset, CD4+ or CD8+ T cells, or bulk PBMC T cells (not recorded which). Receptors were obtained from a man between 18 and 69 years old in good health.

This chain links TRBV2 with TRBJ1-4; TCRdb's D gene call, TRBD1, goes unchecked for lack of DNA. Per the germline V gene, CDR1 is SNHLY and CDR2 is FYNNEI. The CDR3 loop spans 18 amino acids. The chain's CDR3 is CASSEEVDREPTNEKLFF.

The chain employs TRBV27 and TRBJ2-1; TCRdb indicates TRBD2, and absent DNA this call remains unverified. The germline V gene has CDR1 MNHEY and CDR2 SMNVEV (reference sequence). The CDR3 is 16 residues long. CDR3: CASSPSTSGGANEQFF.

The V call is TRBV12-5, the J call TRBJ2-2; as DNA is missing, the TRBD2 call by TCRdb cannot be tested. The CDR3 has 12 amino acids. CDR1 is LGHNT, CDR2 FRNRAP, per germline. This CDR3 is CASGEGAGELFF. Together with reference TRBV12-5 and TRBJ2-2, the CDR3 gives the full variable domain: DARVTQTPRHKVTEMGQEVTMRCQPILGHNTVFWYRQTMMQGLELLAYFRNRAPLDDSGMPKDRFSAEMPDATLATLKIQPSEPRDSAVYFCASGEGAGELFFGEGSRLTVL.

The CDR3 spells CASSEEQGSGEQYF. The chain combines TRBV6-1 with TRBJ2-7. Germline CDR1 reads MNHNS; CDR2 reads SASEGT. The CDR3 sequence is 14 residues long.

The chain recombines TRBV6-1 with TRBJ2-7; checking the TCRdb D call of TRBD1 is not possible without DNA. The CDR3 loop spans 15 amino acids. Germline values: CDR1 MNHNS, CDR2 SASEGT. CDR3 residues: CASSARTGPTYEQYF.

The chain employs TRBV3-1 and TRBJ2-1; the D call from TCRdb, TRBD1, cannot be confirmed without DNA. The CDR3 totals 17 residues. Looked up from germline, CDR1 is LGHDT and CDR2 is YNNKEL (reference sequence). This CDR3 is CASSQGAGDLSYNEQFF.

The chain combines TRBV29-1 with TRBJ2-3; the D gene TCRdb calls, TRBD1, cannot be checked with no DNA. Germline-derived CDR1 and CDR2 are SQVTM and ANQGSEA. The CDR3 loop spans 18 amino acids. The CDR3 spells CSVIGQGATITSTDTQYF.

The chain employs TRBV9 and TRBJ2-5; the D call of TRBD2 rests on TCRdb alone, since no DNA is present to check it. The CDR3 spans 14 residues. Germline CDR1 SGDLS, CDR2 YYNGEE. CDR3 region: CASSPAGGRETQYF.

The rearrangement links TRBV30 to TRBJ2-1; there is no DNA to check the TCRdb D call of TRBD2. Germline V gene data show CDR1 as GTSNPN and CDR2 as SVGIG (reference sequence). The CDR3 runs 15 residues. The chain's CDR3 is CAWERLAGGYNEQFF. The whole variable domain, filled in from reference TRBV30 and TRBJ2-1, reads SQTIHQWPATLVQPVGSPLSLECTVEGTSNPNLYWYRQAAGRGLQLLFYSVGIGQISSEVPQNLSASRPQDRQFILSSKKLLLSDSGFYLCAWERLAGGYNEQFFGPGTRLTVL.

The chain joins TRBV9 to TRBJ2-5; the TCRdb call, TRBD1, lacks DNA for checking. The CDR3 covers 15 residues. CDR1 and CDR2 (germline): SGDLS, YYNGEE. CDR3 protein: CASSVVPGIQETQYF.

The chain carries TRBV5-1 and TRBJ2-3; TCRdb calls TRBD1, which cannot be checked without DNA. The CDR3 totals 17 residues. Germline V gives CDR1 SGHRS, CDR2 YFSETQ. CDR3 in amino acids: CASSPLDSFLSTDTQYF.

The chain recombines TRBV6-5 with TRBJ2-7; the D call of TRBD1 rests on TCRdb alone, since no DNA is present to check it. The CDR3 runs to 14 residues. Per the germline V gene, CDR1 is MNHEY and CDR2 is SVGAGI. The CDR3 spells CASSYGQGAREQYF.

The rearrangement uses TRBV9 and TRBJ1-2; absent DNA, TCRdb's TRBD1 call cannot be checked. The CDR3 has 15 residues. From germline, CDR1 is SGDLS and CDR2 YYNGEE. The chain's CDR3 is CASGPGDSLYYGYTF.

This chain's CDR3 is CASGSTQKSGPQHF. This chain joins TRBV4-2 and TRBJ1-5. The CDR3 sequence is 14 residues long. Looked up from germline, CDR1 is LGHNA and CDR2 is YNFKEQ.

The rearrangement links TRBV27 to TRBJ2-5. CDR1 MNHEY and CDR2 SMNVEV come from the germline V gene (reference sequence). CDR3 length: 12 residues. CDR3: CASSLSIETQYF.

The chain recombines TRBV7-3 with TRBJ2-2; there is no DNA to check the TCRdb D call of TRBD1. This CDR3 spans 16 amino acids. Germline CDR1 and CDR2: SGHTA and FQGTGA. The CDR3 sequence is CASSLPGTGVTGELFF. Full variable domain (rest looked up from reference TRBV7-3 and TRBJ2-2): GAGVSQTPSNKVTEKGKYVELRCDPISGHTALYWYRQSLGQGPEFLIYFQGTGAADDSGLPNDRFFAVRPEGSVSTLKIQRTERGDSAVYLCASSLPGTGVTGELFFGEGSRLTVL.